Listed below are T cell receptor beta chains from one sample, sequenced in a study of somatic mutations in cytotoxic T cells in rheumatoid arthritis. Sequencing was performed with immunoSEQ multiplex PCR; in TCRdb, only in-frame clones are kept and a portion is missing. The sample holds about 20,000 clones, about 82% seen once. Material: CD8+ T cells sorted from blood. These receptor sequences come from a woman aged 45-65 years in good health. Each CDR3 is given with its conserved first and last residue. The D gene is left open where the match is weak. For some rows the clone size is stated as once, few or many, or as a class when expanded; others skip it.

V	size	D	J	DNA	CDR3
TRBV10-2	once	NA	TRBJ2-1	TGCGCCAGCAGTGAGGTGGAAGCGGTCCCTTCCTACAATGAGCAGTTCTTC	CASSEVEAVPSYNEQFF
TRBV6-4	few	TRBD1	TRBJ2-3	TGTGCCAGCAGTGACTCAAGACAGGGGGCAGATACGCAGTATTTT	CASSDSRQGADTQYF
TRBV6-1	NA	TRBD1	TRBJ1-2	TGTGCCAGCAGTGGACCGACAGGGGCTCCGGGGATTGGCGGCTACACCTTC	CASSGPTGAPGIGGYTF
TRBV27	NA	TRBD1	TRBJ1-1	TGTGCCAGCAGCTCCGGGGGACAGGGGCTCGGAGCTTTCTTT	CASSSGGQGLGAFF
TRBV2	NA	NA	TRBJ2-6	TGTGCCAGCAACTTAGGGATTGATGGGGCCAACGTCCTGACTTTC	CASNLGIDGANVLTF
TRBV7-2	NA	NA	TRBJ2-3	TGTGCCAGCAGCTTCGTGGGCGGGGGCACAGATACGCAGTATTTT	CASSFVGGGTDTQYF
TRBV6-6	NA	NA	TRBJ2-1	TGTGCCAGCAGTTACCCTTACAATGAGCAGTTCTTC	CASSYPYNEQFF
TRBV7-2	NA	NA	TRBJ1-2	TGTGCCAGCAGCTTAGTACCCTTCGAGCACTATGGCTACACCTTC	CASSLVPFEHYGYTF
TRBV29-1	NA	TRBD2	TRBJ2-1	TGCAGCGTCACCGGGACTAGCGGGGGGGCCCGATACAATGAGCAGTTCTTC	CSVTGTSGGARYNEQFF
TRBV6-1	NA	NA	TRBJ1-5	TGTGCCAGCAGTGAAGTGGGGGAAGGGCAGCCCCAGCATTTT	CASSEVGEGQPQHF
TRBV6-4	NA	TRBD2	TRBJ2-3	TGTGCCAGCAGTGACTCCCCGGGGGGGAGCACAGATACGCAGTATTTT	CASSDSPGGSTDTQYF
TRBV28	NA	NA	TRBJ1-1	TGTGCCAGCACGGGGAACACTGAAGCTTTCTTT	CASTGNTEAFF
TRBV2	NA	TRBD1	TRBJ1-1	TGTGCCAGCGGGGAAAGCCGGACAGGTATCGTTGGTGAAGCTTTCTTT	CASGESRTGIVGEAFF
TRBV4-2	NA	NA	TRBJ1-6	TGTGCCAGCAGCCAAGATCCGACAGACTATAATTCACCCCTCCACTTT	CASSQDPTDYNSPLHF
TRBV5-6	NA	NA	TRBJ1-1	TGTGCCAGCAGCTTGGCCGGTCCGAGGTGGACTGAAGCTTTCTTT	CASSLAGPRWTEAFF
TRBV5-5	NA	NA	TRBJ2-1	TGTGCCAGCAGCTTGGTATTTGGGGTTAATGAGCAGTTCTTC	CASSLVFGVNEQFF
TRBV20-1	NA	NA	TRBJ2-4	TGCAGTGCTAGAAGGCGCCCCCAATACTTC	CSARRRPQYF
TRBV5-1	NA	TRBD1	TRBJ1-1	TGCGCCAGCAGCCTAACAGGGGCTGAAGCTTTCTTT	CASSLTGAEAFF
TRBV19	once	NA	TRBJ2-3	TGTGCCAGTAGTATAATACAGGGCCCAGATACGCAGTATTTT	CASSIIQGPDTQYF
TRBV4-3	NA	TRBD1	TRBJ1-1	TGCGCCAGCAGCCAAGGTCCCGGGCAGGGGGGGAGCACTGAAGCTTTCTTT	CASSQGPGQGGSTEAFF
TRBV12-5	NA	TRBD1	TRBJ2-1	TGTGCTAGTGGTAAACTGAGGGGGCATGAGCAGTTCTTC	CASGKLRGHEQFF
TRBV5-4	NA	TRBD1	TRBJ1-2	TGTGCCAGCAGCTTGGGACAGGGGGCTCTTGGCTATGGCTACACCTTC	CASSLGQGALGYGYTF
TRBV7-9	NA	TRBD1	TRBJ1-5	TGTGCCAGCAGCCCGACAGGGACAGACAATCAGCCCCAGCATTTT	CASSPTGTDNQPQHF
TRBV5-6	NA	NA	TRBJ1-2	TGTGCCAGCAGCCCGAACGCCGGCTATGGCTACACCTTC	CASSPNAGYGYTF
TRBV5-1	NA	TRBD1	TRBJ2-2	TGCGCCAGCAGCTTGGGGGACAGCGACACCGGGGAGCTGTTTTTT	CASSLGDSDTGELFF
TRBV6-4	NA	TRBD2	TRBJ2-3	TGTGCCAGCAGTGATGATGCGGGGGATGTGGATACGCAGTATTTT	CASSDDAGDVDTQYF
TRBV6-5	NA	TRBD1	TRBJ2-2	TGTGCCAGCAGTAATCAGGGGGCGGCCGGGGAGCTGTTTTTT	CASSNQGAAGELFF
TRBV4-3	NA	TRBD1	TRBJ2-5	TGCGCCAGCAGTCCTGACAGGGGGAGGGAAGAGACCCAGTACTTC	CASSPDRGREETQYF
TRBV27	NA	TRBD1	TRBJ2-3	TGTGCCAGCAGTGCACAAAGGGAGACAGGGGTAACAGATACGCAGTATTTT	CASSAQRETGVTDTQYF
TRBV5-8	NA	TRBD1	TRBJ2-1	TGTGCCAGCTCCTCCCTCGGACAGGGGGGCAATGAGCAGTTCTTC	CASSSLGQGGNEQFF
TRBV7-9	NA	NA	TRBJ1-2	TGTGCCAGCAGCTTAACAGAGGACTATACAGCCTTC	CASSLTEDYTAF
TRBV4-3	NA	TRBD2	TRBJ2-5	TGCGCCAGCAGCCAAGATTTTGGAAGCGGGGGGGCGGAAGAGACCCAGTACTTC	CASSQDFGSGGAEETQYF
TRBV5-6	NA	TRBD2	TRBJ2-1	TGTGCCACTGAGCGGGGGACTTACAATGAGCAGTTCTTC	CATERGTYNEQFF
TRBV6-4	NA	NA	TRBJ1-6	TGTGCCAGCAGTGAAACAGACGGTGGGTCACCCCTCCACTTT	CASSETDGGSPLHF
TRBV5-4	NA	NA	TRBJ2-1	TGTGCCAGCAGCTTCTCAAGCAATGAGCAGTTCTTC	CASSFSSNEQFF
TRBV13	NA	NA	TRBJ2-2	TGTGCCAGCAGCTTAGCTGGCTACACCGGGGAGCTGTTTTTT	CASSLAGYTGELFF
TRBV5-1	NA	NA	TRBJ2-7	TGCGCCAGCAGCTTGGAAGGGGGGGCCTACGAGCAGTACTTC	CASSLEGGAYEQYF
TRBV16	NA	NA	TRBJ1-5	TGTGCCAGCAGCCAATCTCCCTTGGAAATTGCAAATCAGCCCCAGCATTTT	CASSQSPLEIANQPQHF
TRBV6-1	few	TRBD1	TRBJ2-7	TGTGCCAGCAGTGTTTCGGTTGGACAGGGGGCTTACGAGCAGTACTTC	CASSVSVGQGAYEQYF
TRBV29-1	NA	NA	TRBJ2-3	TGCAGCGCTCTCACAGATACGCAGTATTTT	CSALTDTQYF
TRBV6-6	NA	NA	TRBJ1-2	TGTGCCAGCAGTTACTCGAGGGAGGGGTCATCCTATGGCTACACCTTC	CASSYSREGSSYGYTF
TRBV7-9	NA	NA	TRBJ2-2	TGTGCCAGCAGCCCGAATTCCAAGACCGGGGAGCTGTTTTTT	CASSPNSKTGELFF
TRBV4-1	NA	NA	TRBJ1-6	TGCGCCAGCAGCCAAGACTACAGAGTTTTTGATGATTCACCCCTCCACTTT	CASSQDYRVFDDSPLHF